A single sample is the source of the 20 T cell receptor beta chains below, sequenced in a study of cytomegalovirus exposure and HLA in healthy donors. PCR used 60 Vbeta primers and 13 Jbeta primers. Sequenced by immunoSEQ multiplex PCR; TCRdb stores in-frame clones only, minus some. The sample includes about 130,000 clones, over 60% seen only once; the top ten take about 12%. Specimen: PBMCs. All receptors derive from a woman aged 60-75 years in good health and CMV-seropositive.

The CDR3: CASSGQNYGYTF. In DNA, the CDR3 is TGTGCCAGTTCGGGACAAAACTATGGCTACACCTTC. The genes are TRBV19 and TRBJ1-2, with a tentative D call TRBD1 (6 bases). CDR3 length: 12 residues. The germline V gene encodes CDR1 LNHDA and CDR2 SQIVND (reference sequence). The V end was cut by 8 bases, the J end by 2 bases, with 9 bases between. The full variable domain, its missing parts supplied by reference TRBV19 and TRBJ1-2, is DGGITQSPKYLFRKEGQNVTLSCEQNLNHDAMYWYRQDPGQGLRLIYYSQIVNDFQKGDIAEGYSVSREKKESFPLTVTSAQKNPTAFYLCASSGQNYGYTFGSGTRLTVV.

This chain connects TRBV5-4 to TRBJ2-7; D is uncertain. V was clipped by 4 bases and J by 0 bases, with 8 bases between them. The CDR3 extends over 13 amino acids. Germline loops: CDR1 SGHNT, CDR2 YYREEE (reference sequence). The CDR3 sequence is CASSPTSSYEQYF. The CDR3 DNA sequence: TGTGCCAGCAGCCCCACGAGCTCCTACGAGCAGTACTTC. The full variable domain, its missing parts supplied by reference TRBV5-4 and TRBJ2-7, is ETGVTQSPTHLIKTRGQQVTLRCSSQSGHNTVSWYQQALGQGPQFIFQYYREEENGRGNFPPRFSGLQFPNYSSELNVNALELDDSALYLCASSPTSSYEQYFGPGTRLTVT.

This clone was observed a few times. The genes are TRBV5-1 and TRBJ2-5; TRBD2 agrees at 15 bases. The CDR3 extends over 17 amino acids. The V gene's germline CDR1 is SGHRS and CDR2 YFSETQ. Losses at the gene ends were 4 bases for V and 5 bases for J; bases not matched to a gene: 9. This CDR3 is CASSQRTSGGAGETQYF. The CDR3 DNA is TGCGCCAGCAGCCAGCGGACTAGCGGGGGGGCCGGGGAGACCCAGTACTTC. Variable domain in full (rest from reference TRBV5-1 and TRBJ2-5): KAGVTQTPRYLIKTRGQQVTLSCSPISGHRSVSWYQQTPGQGLQFLFEYFSETQRNKGNFPGRFSGRQFSNSRSEMNVSTLELGDSALYLCASSQRTSGGAGETQYFGPGTRLLVL.

This chain links TRBV6-6 with TRBJ1-5; TRBD1 matches at 8 bases. V was pared by 5 bases and J by 7 bases, with 7 bases of the junction left unmatched. The CDR3 is made up of 14 amino acids. The germline gives CDR1 MNHNY, CDR2 SVGAGI (reference sequence). The CDR3 loop is CASSMVRGQQPQHF. The CDR3 DNA is TGTGCCAGCAGTATGGTCAGGGGGCAACAGCCCCAGCATTTT.

This chain links TRBV4-3 with TRBJ1-6; possibly TRBD1 for D (5 bases). From germline, CDR1 is LGHNA and CDR2 YSLEER. The CDR3 contains 18 residues. V lost 0 bases and J 10 bases, leaving 22 bases between the germline ends. The CDR3: CASSQDLVRQLNPSPLHF. CDR3 coding DNA: TGCGCCAGCAGCCAAGATCTAGTGCGACAGCTAAACCCCTCACCCCTCCACTTT.

This clone occurred once. This sequence joins TRBV7-2 and TRBJ2-1; a possible D gene is TRBD2 (5 bases). Germline assignment: CDR1 SGHTA and CDR2 FQGNSA. The CDR3 runs to 15 residues. Between the trimmed V and J ends, which lost 6 bases and 3 bases, there was a span of 15 bases. The CDR3 loop reads CASSRTEGNYNEQFF. CDR3 coding DNA: TGTGCCAGCAGTCGCACCGAGGGAAACTACAATGAGCAGTTCTTC.

The genes are TRBV6-5 and TRBJ2-7; TRBD2 aligns across 9 bases. The CDR3 spans 15 residues. Looked up from germline, CDR1 is MNHEY and CDR2 is SVGAGI. The junction had 5 bases not matched to a gene; V was cut back by 3 bases and J by 2 bases. The DNA for the CDR3 is TGTGCCAGCAGTTATAGCGGGAGCCGAACCTACGAGCAGTACTTC. It codes for CASSYSGSRTYEQYF.

The J gene is TRBJ2-7, the V gene TRBV4-1, with 11 bases matching TRBD2. V was clipped by 3 bases and J by 0 bases; unmatched bases: 1. Germline CDR1 and CDR2: MGHRA and YSYEKL. This CDR3 has 15 amino acids. The CDR3 nucleotides are TGCGCCAGCAGCCAGACTAGCGGGAACTCCTACGAGCAGTACTTC. This codes for CASSQTSGNSYEQYF.

This rearrangement joins TRBV6-1 to TRBJ1-3, with D perhaps matching TRBD1 (6 bases). V lost 5 bases and J 2 bases, leaving 13 bases between the germline ends. CDR3 length: 15 amino acids. Looked up from germline, CDR1 is MNHNS and CDR2 is SASEGT. CDR3 nucleotide sequence: TGTGCCAGCAGTTGGGGGAACAGGGCTGGAAACACCATATATTTT. Translated: CASSWGNRAGNTIYF.

The rearrangement uses TRBV4-2 and TRBJ1-1; tentatively, D is TRBD1 (6 bases). This CDR3 has 14 amino acids. The V and J ends lost 1 base and 6 bases respectively, with 12 bases between them. Per germline, CDR1 LGHNA and CDR2 YNFKEQ. CDR3 coding DNA: TGTGCCAGCAGCCAAGTTACAGGGCCCCCTGAAGCTTTCTTT. Residues: CASSQVTGPPEAFF.

The chain combines TRBV11-3 with TRBJ2-1, with TRBD2 identical over 8 bases. With V trimmed by 1 base and J by 7 bases, 6 bases remained unmatched. This CDR3 has 15 residues. Per germline, CDR1 SGHNT and CDR2 YENEEA. The CDR3, as DNA: TGTGCCAGCAGCTTAGTCGGGGGGGCTGTGAATGAGCAGTTCTTC. Amino acid sequence: CASSLVGGAVNEQFF.

This clone was detected once. The rearrangement uses TRBV5-1 and TRBJ1-1, with no clear D. Germline V gene sequence: CDR1 SGHRS, CDR2 YFSETQ. Trimming pared 0 bases from V and 1 base from J, leaving 7 bases between. The CDR3 length is 14 residues. The CDR3 DNA reads TGCGCCAGCAGCTTGGCCCCAGAGAACACTGAAGCTTTCTTT. Protein: CASSLAPENTEAFF. The variable domain in full, with the rest retrieved from reference TRBV5-1 and TRBJ1-1, is KAGVTQTPRYLIKTRGQQVTLSCSPISGHRSVSWYQQTPGQGLQFLFEYFSETQRNKGNFPGRFSGRQFSNSRSEMNVSTLELGDSALYLCASSLAPENTEAFFGQGTRLTVV.

For this clone: The sample contains more than one DNA sequence encoding this CDR3. The V and J genes are TRBV7-6 and TRBJ2-5; D gene unclear. This CDR3 comprises 13 residues. V lost 1 base and J lost 2, with 5 bases in between. Germline V gene data show CDR1 as SGHVS and CDR2 as FNYEAQ. The CDR3 region has the DNA TGTGCCAGCAGCTTAGGGCCACAAGAGACCCAGTACTTC. Translating it yields CASSLGPQETQYF. Based on the CDR3 plus reference TRBV7-6 and TRBJ2-5, the full variable domain is GAGVSQSPRYKVTKRGQDVALRCDPISGHVSLYWYRQALGQGPEFLTYFNYEAQQDKSGLPNDRFSAERPEGSISTLTIQRTEQRDSAMYRCASSLGPQETQYFGPGTRLLVL.

The chain is built from TRBV5-1 and TRBJ2-7; TRBD2 might be the D (6 bases). Germline-derived CDR1 and CDR2 are SGHRS and YFSETQ. V gave up 1 base and J gave up 3 bases, with 14 bases separating them. The CDR3 is 15 residues long. The CDR3 protein is CASSLTRGGDYEQYF. CDR3 in DNA: TGCGCCAGCAGCTTGACGCGGGGCGGCGACTACGAGCAGTACTTC.

The gene calls are TRBV4-3 and TRBJ2-7; TRBD1 matches 7 bases. This CDR3 region has 16 residues. In germline, CDR1 is LGHNA, CDR2 YSLEER. J was trimmed by 1 base and V by 6 bases; bases with no gene match: 12. The CDR3 DNA sequence: TGCGCCAGCAGTCCCGACTACAGGGGCGGGTCCTACGAGCAGTACTTC. It specifies CASSPDYRGGSYEQYF.

The CDR3 region is CASSQGSTDTQYF. The CDR3 nucleotides are TGTGCCAGCAGCCAGGGAAGCACAGATACGCAGTATTTT. This chain uses TRBV28 with TRBJ2-3; possibly TRBD1 for D (5 bases). Germline V gene data show CDR1 as MDHEN and CDR2 as SYDVKM. This CDR3 has 13 residues. V dropped 6 bases and J dropped 0 bases, with 7 bases sitting between them.

This clone was seen a single time. CDR3 DNA: TGTGCCAGCAGCCCGAGGCTGGACAGGGGCTATGGCTACACCTTC. Translating it yields CASSPRLDRGYGYTF. The chain is built from TRBV7-2 and TRBJ1-2; 9 bases are shared with TRBD1. V lost 5 bases to trimming and J lost 4 bases; unmatched junction nucleotides: 8. CDR3 length equals 15 residues. The germline V gene encodes CDR1 SGHTA and CDR2 FQGNSA.

V usage is TRBV29-1 and J usage is TRBJ1-6, with 7 bases identical to TRBD1. CDR1 and CDR2 (germline): SQVTM, ANQGSEA. The V and J ends lost 7 bases and 7 bases, in that order; junction bases with no gene match: 10. This CDR3 has 14 amino acids. The CDR3 loop reads CSAKTGTANSPLHF. In DNA form, the CDR3 reads TGCAGCGCCAAAACTGGGACAGCCAATTCACCCCTCCACTTT.

This chain connects TRBV11-2 to TRBJ2-7; 10 nucleotides line up with TRBD2. CDR1 is SGHAT and CDR2 is FQNNGV in the germline V gene. V lost 5 bases to trimming and J lost 0 bases; unmatched junction nucleotides: 7. The CDR3 extends over 16 amino acids. This CDR3 is CASSPIQREGSYEQYF. CDR3 sequence (DNA): TGTGCCAGCAGCCCGATCCAGCGGGAGGGCTCCTACGAGCAGTACTTC.

This rearrangement joins TRBV9 to TRBJ1-2; 9 bases are shared with TRBD1. CDR3 size: 14 residues. The J segment lost 6 bases and the V segment lost 4 bases, leaving 7 bases of the junction unmatched. The germline V gene has CDR1 SGDLS and CDR2 YYNGEE. The DNA for the CDR3 is TGTGCCAGCAGCACAGGGGGCGAAAATCATGGCTACACCTTC. Its translation: CASSTGGENHGYTF.